The clone carrying this T cell receptor beta chain was found many times. What it binds is not known. The data stem from a study of T cells in Graves' hyperthyroidism and ophthalmopathy. Study observations and caveats: Within blood appeared most thyroid clonotypes that had expanded above 0.001. The authors' 13 V-J model separated ophthalmopathy from stable hyperthyroidism.

Regions amplified from RNA transcripts were the TCR beta CDR3 regions. The HTBI primer set drove a first-round RT-PCR of the TCR CDR3. One entry per CDR3 protein results from TCRdb running MiXCR on the multiplex PCR reads. The data hold 500,000 to 600,000 distinct CDR3 sequences, with approximately 44% observed a single time. Germline lookup yields CDR1 SGHRS and CDR2 YFSETQ. There are 15 residues in the CDR3. Trimming removed 4 bases from V and 7 bases from J; junction bases left unmatched: 10. This TCR came from an adult woman with Graves' disease, either hyperthyroidism or ophthalmopathy (not recorded which). The chain is built from TRBV5-1 and TRBJ1-4; 7 bases agree with TRBD1. The sample consisted of peripheral blood or thyroid tissue (not recorded which). This CDR3 reads CASSRNRGLGEKLFF. CDR3 nucleotides: TGCGCCAGCAGCAGGAACAGGGGATTAGGTGAAAAACTGTTTTTT.